The 19 T cell receptor beta chains listed next were all sequenced from one sample in a study of T cell repertoires in cytomegalovirus infection. No cognate antigen is known for these TCRs. TCRdb passed the reads through MiXCR, listing each CDR3 protein once. There are some 940,000 distinct CDR3 sequences in the sample; about 33% occur only once, and under 15% lies in the top ten. Sequencing was performed on cultured CD8+ T cells from PBMCs, taken from culture after CMV antigen stimulation. Receptors were obtained from a human donor in good health (CMV status not recorded). Some clones in this sample may be carry-over from other donors' samples.

V is TRBV7-2 and J is TRBJ1-5, with D possibly being TRBD1 (6 bases). Germline V gene lookup returns CDR1 SGHTA and CDR2 FQGNSA. V was cut by 7 bases and J by 6 bases, with 19 bases left in between. This CDR3 has 15 residues. The CDR3 coding sequence is TGTGCCAGCACCTTCCTAGGGGGTGACGGTCAGCCCCAGCATTTT. Protein product: CASTFLGGDGQPQHF.

This clonotype was seen repeatedly, ten times or more. The V call is TRBV7-8, the J call TRBJ2-1; D uncertain. Trimming removed 4 bases from V and 3 bases from J, with 16 bases in between. Germline V gives CDR1 SGHVS, CDR2 FQNEAQ. The CDR3 has 16 amino acids. CDR3: CASSSPGWEFYNEQFF. CDR3 nucleotides: TGTGCCAGCAGCTCCCCCGGCTGGGAATTCTACAATGAGCAGTTCTTC.

CDR3 sequence (DNA): TGTGCCAGCAGAAAATCTACAGGTTACTCAACTAATGAAAAACTGTTTTTT. Its translation is CASRKSTGYSTNEKLFF. The rearrangement links TRBV11-2 to TRBJ1-4, with a weak D call TRBD1 (5 bases). Trimming shortened V by 6 bases and J by 0 bases, and 17 bases separated the two germline ends. CDR1 SGHAT and CDR2 FQNNGV come from the germline V gene. The CDR3 extends over 17 amino acids.

The V gene is TRBV4-3, the J gene TRBJ2-1; 9 bases fit TRBD1. Germline values: CDR1 LGHNA, CDR2 YSLEER. J gave up 10 bases and V 3 bases, and 13 bases lay outside the gene matches. The CDR3 contains 16 residues. CDR3 loop: CASSHRTGQGREEQFF. The CDR3 DNA follows: TGCGCCAGCAGCCACAGAACGGGACAGGGACGTGAAGAGCAGTTCTTC.

The V call is TRBV27, the J call TRBJ2-3; D is perhaps TRBD2 (5 bases). Between the trimmed V and J ends, which lost 5 bases and 2 bases, there was a span of 14 bases. Looked up from germline, CDR1 is MNHEY and CDR2 is SMNVEV (reference sequence). The CDR3 has 15 amino acids. CDR3 amino acids: CASSPIPGFTDTQYF. CDR3 DNA: TGTGCCAGCAGTCCCATTCCGGGATTCACAGATACGCAGTATTTT.

This clonotype occurred once. This may arise from a read error, as a much more abundant clone is one base away. The chain joins TRBV13 to TRBJ1-2, with D possibly TRBD1 on 5 matching bases. The CDR3 totals 13 residues. Between the trimmed V and J ends, which lost 2 bases and 4 bases, there was a span of 8 bases. CDR1 and CDR2 (germline): PRHDT, FYEKMQ (reference sequence). In nucleotides, the CDR3 is TGTGCCAGCAGCTTAAGAGGGGCCTATGGCTACACCTTC. Protein sequence: CASSLRGAYGYTF.

The sample holds one count of this clonotype. This chain uses TRBV7-3 with TRBJ2-2; possible D gene TRBD2, 6 bases. Germline V CDR1 and CDR2: SGHTA, FQGTGA. The germline V and J ends were trimmed by 8 bases and 3 bases, with 13 bases remaining between them. The CDR3 has 14 residues. Here the CDR3 reads CASRLPGDTGELFF. The CDR3 nucleotides are TGTGCCAGCCGACTCCCGGGGGACACCGGGGAGCTGTTTTTT. The full variable domain, in which reference TRBV7-3 and TRBJ2-2 provide the parts outside the CDR3, is GAGVSQTPSNKVTEKGKYVELRCDPISGHTALYWYRQSLGQGPEFLIYFQGTGAADDSGLPNDRFFAVRPEGSVSTLKIQRTERGDSAVYLCASRLPGDTGELFFGEGSRLTVL.

This clonotype was observed a handful of times. The V and J genes are TRBV25-1 and TRBJ2-3; D is possibly TRBD1 (6 bases). The CDR3 has 17 amino acids. Trimming cost V 4 bases and J 0 bases, with 17 bases left between them. Germline V lookup: CDR1 MGHDK, CDR2 SYGVNS. The CDR3: CASSVYRDTTSTDTQYF. CDR3 sequence (DNA): TGTGCCAGCAGTGTTTACCGGGACACAACCAGCACAGATACGCAGTATTTT.

This chain uses TRBV28 with TRBJ1-5; D call uncertain. Germline-derived CDR1 and CDR2 are MDHEN and SYDVKM. The CDR3 runs to 14 residues. Trimming removed 2 bases from V and 6 bases from J, with 11 bases in between. CDR3 nucleotides: TGTGCCAGCAGTTTACCGAGCGACTCTCAGCCCCAGCATTTT. Protein: CASSLPSDSQPQHF.

The CDR3 loop is CSAVQKRTPSRNTGELFF. CDR3 bases: TGCAGTGCAGTACAAAAGCGTACCCCTTCCCGGAACACCGGGGAGCTGTTTTTT. The chain combines TRBV20-1 with TRBJ2-2; D ambiguous. Deletions cut 6 bases from V and 1 base from J, with 24 bases between. Germline CDR1 is DFQATT and CDR2 is SNEGSKA (reference sequence). The CDR3 has 18 amino acids.

This clonotype was picked up a small number of times. The V gene is TRBV6-2 or TRBV6-3, the J gene TRBJ1-4; D gene uncertain. Trimming left V 8 bases short and J 8 bases short, with 12 bases between. This CDR3 is built from 12 residues. Germline CDR1 is MNHEY and CDR2 is SVGEGT. CDR3 loop: CASAIEDEKLFF. The CDR3 bases are TGTGCCAGCGCCATTGAAGACGAAAAACTGTTTTTT.

This clonotype was seen ten or more times. V gene TRBV7-9 combines with J gene TRBJ2-5; possibly TRBD1 for D (6 bases). CDR1 and CDR2 from the germline V gene are SEHNR and FQNEAQ (reference sequence). The CDR3 is 16 amino acids. V lost 5 bases to trimming and J lost 2 bases, with 18 bases between them. CDR3: CASSRPGTNLQETQYF. As DNA, the CDR3 is TGTGCCAGCAGCCGACCTGGGACAAACCTTCAAGAGACCCAGTACTTC.

The table lists this clonotype with a few counts. V gene TRBV12-5 combines with J gene TRBJ1-2; D may be TRBD1 (6 bases). The CDR3 spans 13 residues. Trimming pared 6 bases from V and 6 bases from J, leaving 14 bases between. Germline assignment: CDR1 LGHNT and CDR2 FRNRAP. CDR3 in amino acids: CASGPGASDGYTF. The DNA of the CDR3 is TGTGCTAGTGGCCCGGGGGCCTCCGATGGCTACACCTTC.

The rearrangement uses TRBV15 and TRBJ2-1; no reliable D call. Per the germline V gene, CDR1 is LNHNV and CDR2 is YYDKDF (reference sequence). V was clipped by 3 bases and J by 6 bases, with 18 bases between them. CDR3 size: 16 residues. CDR3 sequence: CATSSDRIRAGNEQFF. The CDR3 bases are TGTGCCACCAGCAGTGACCGTATTCGGGCTGGCAATGAGCAGTTCTTC.

The rearrangement uses TRBV29-1 and TRBJ1-1; D is uncertain. This CDR3 is built from 11 residues. V dropped 5 bases and J dropped 4 bases, with 8 bases sitting between them. The V gene's germline CDR1 is SQVTM and CDR2 ANQGSEA. The CDR3 DNA follows: TGCAGCGTTCCCGGTCTCACTGAAGCTTTCTTT. It is translated as CSVPGLTEAFF. The full variable domain, with the rest looked up from reference TRBV29-1 and TRBJ1-1, is SAVISQKPSRDICQRGTSLTIQCQVDSQVTMMFWYRQQPGQSLTLIATANQGSEATYESGFVIDKFPISRPNLTFSTLTVSNMSPEDSSIYLCSVPGLTEAFFGQGTRLTVV.

This clonotype was counted between two and nine times. The rearrangement uses TRBV27 and TRBJ1-2; TRBD1 matches 8 bases. The V gene's germline CDR1 is MNHEY and CDR2 SMNVEV (reference sequence). V shed 6 bases, J shed 4 bases, and the junction held 16 bases outside the gene matches. This CDR3 has 17 residues. The CDR3 DNA sequence: TGTGCCAGCAGCGTGTATTCCACGGGACAGGCCCGCTATGGCTACACCTTC. This encodes CASSVYSTGQARYGYTF.

The chain combines TRBV27 with TRBJ2-5, with 7 nucleotides matching TRBD1. The germline gives CDR1 MNHEY, CDR2 SMNVEV (reference sequence). Trimming took 6 bases from V and 3 from J; bases not matched to a gene: 16. The CDR3 loop spans 17 amino acids. In nucleotides, the CDR3 is TGTGCCAGCAGCCTTGCCTTTGAGGGGGCGAGGAAAGAGACCCAGTACTTC. As protein: CASSLAFEGARKETQYF.

About this clonotype: A much larger clone differs from this one at a single base, so this may be a read error. The rearrangement links TRBV12-3 or TRBV12-4 to TRBJ1-1; no clear D gene. The CDR3 is made up of 12 amino acids. For the CDR3, the DNA is TGTGTCAGCACCCCAATCCTTACTGAAGCTTTCTTT. Translated: CVSTPILTEAFF.

The J gene is TRBJ2-4, the V gene TRBV9; 11 bases are shared with TRBD2. Trimming at V came to 0 bases and at J to 7 bases, leaving 3 bases not matched to a gene. CDR3 length: 15 residues. From germline, CDR1 is SGDLS and CDR2 YYNGEE. The CDR3 DNA reads as TGTGCCAGCAGCGTAGATCTAGCGGGGGGTAACATTCAGTACTTC. Translation gives CASSVDLAGGNIQYF. Using reference TRBV9 and TRBJ2-4 for the parts outside the CDR3, the full variable domain is DSGVTQTPKHLITATGQRVTLRCSPRSGDLSVYWYQQSLDQGLQFLIQYYNGEERAKGNILERFSAQQFPDLHSELNLSSLELGDSALYFCASSVDLAGGNIQYFGAGTRLSVL.